This passage covers 6 T cell receptor beta chains from one sample sequenced in a study of tumor-infiltrating lymphocytes in primary liver carcinoma. The input was 450 to 550 ng total RNA; TCR beta cDNA was made from it with a constant-region primer. Each TCR beta library was derived from three nested multiplex PCR rounds that employed slightly modified ARM-PCR. TRBV1-TRBV30 forward primers paired with a C-beta reverse primer were used in the first two PCR rounds, which ran roughly 10 cycles each. TCRdb re-called the multiplex PCR reads with MiXCR, one entry per CDR3 protein. Found here are approximately 310,000 distinct CDR3 sequences, 60% to 80% of them singletons; the top ten hold roughly 9%. Blood RNA was derived from unsorted whole blood, and germline DNA was extracted too. Sequences were obtained from peripheral blood. The receptors originated from a man aged 35 to 55 with primary liver carcinoma and hepatitis B virus infection.

For this clonotype: The conserved phenylalanine or tryptophan normally closing the CDR3 is absent here, so this likely arose from a read error. The chain recombines TRBV5-1 with TRBJ1-2; TRBD1 aligns across 7 bases. V lost 4 bases, J lost 7 bases, and 16 bases stayed unmatched. Germline V gives CDR1 SGHRS, CDR2 YFSETQ. CDR3 length: 16 amino acids. This chain's CDR3 is CASSPGTATGESGYTS. The CDR3 DNA follows: TGCGCCAGCAGCCCGGGGACAGCCACTGGGGAGAGTGGCTACACCTCC.

Notes on this clonotype: A much larger clone sits a single nucleotide away, making a read error possible. The V call is TRBV6-1, the J call TRBJ1-1, with 8 positions matching TRBD1. The CDR3 has 13 amino acids. Germline values: CDR1 MNHNS, CDR2 SASEGT. CDR3 in amino acids: CANSRQGSTEAFF. The CDR3 coding sequence is TGTGCCAACAGTCGACAGGGGAGCACTGAAGCTTTCTTT.

Remarks on this clonotype: Its ends do not fully match the called genes, so a read error is possible. This rearrangement joins TRBV29-1 to TRBJ1-1; no clear D. Germline values: CDR1 SQVTM, CDR2 ANQGSEA. This CDR3 is 13 amino acids long. The CDR3 bases are TGCAGCATTGAGTGGAGTTGGGGCACTGAAGCTTTCTTT. This gives the protein CSIEWSWGTEAFF. The whole variable domain, remainder taken from reference TRBV29-1 and TRBJ1-1, is SAVISQKPSRDICQRGTSLTIQCQVDSQVTMMFWYRQQPGQSLTLIATANQGSEATYESGFVIDKFPISRPNLTFSTLTVSNMSPEDSSIYLCSIEWSWGTEAFFGQGTRLTVV.

Details on this clonotype: A read error may be the cause here, since a much bigger clone is one base away. The conserved phenylalanine or tryptophan is not found at the CDR3 terminus, so this likely reflects a read error. The V gene is TRBV12-3 or TRBV12-4, the J gene TRBJ2-2; D remains ambiguous. This CDR3 is 15 amino acids long. Trimming stripped 5 bases from V and 4 bases from J, with 14 bases between. CDR3 residues: CASSAVTVGTGELFL. CDR3 bases: TGTGCCAGCAGTGCGGTAACAGTGGGCACCGGGGAGCTGTTTTTA.

Notes on this clonotype: Just one base apart from a much larger clone, this may be a read error. The chain combines TRBV6-2 or TRBV6-3 with TRBJ2-4; D unclear. This CDR3 region has 13 residues. The ends were cut back, 4 bases at V and 8 bases at J, with 12 bases in the middle. CDR1 MNHEY and CDR2 SVGEGT come from the germline V gene. CDR3 in DNA: TGTGCCAGCAGTTCTGACCCGTGGGACATTCAGTACTTC. Translated: CASSSDPWDIQYF.

This clonotype was counted many times. V gene TRBV6-5 combines with J gene TRBJ1-5; tentative D call: TRBD1 (5 bases). The CDR3 is 17 residues long. Looked up from germline, CDR1 is MNHEY and CDR2 is SVGAGI. V lost 2 bases, J lost 2 bases, and 16 bases lay in between. CDR3 region: CASSYRPTKQGNQPQHF. DNA for the CDR3: TGTGCCAGCAGTTACAGACCCACAAAACAGGGCAATCAGCCCCAGCATTTT.